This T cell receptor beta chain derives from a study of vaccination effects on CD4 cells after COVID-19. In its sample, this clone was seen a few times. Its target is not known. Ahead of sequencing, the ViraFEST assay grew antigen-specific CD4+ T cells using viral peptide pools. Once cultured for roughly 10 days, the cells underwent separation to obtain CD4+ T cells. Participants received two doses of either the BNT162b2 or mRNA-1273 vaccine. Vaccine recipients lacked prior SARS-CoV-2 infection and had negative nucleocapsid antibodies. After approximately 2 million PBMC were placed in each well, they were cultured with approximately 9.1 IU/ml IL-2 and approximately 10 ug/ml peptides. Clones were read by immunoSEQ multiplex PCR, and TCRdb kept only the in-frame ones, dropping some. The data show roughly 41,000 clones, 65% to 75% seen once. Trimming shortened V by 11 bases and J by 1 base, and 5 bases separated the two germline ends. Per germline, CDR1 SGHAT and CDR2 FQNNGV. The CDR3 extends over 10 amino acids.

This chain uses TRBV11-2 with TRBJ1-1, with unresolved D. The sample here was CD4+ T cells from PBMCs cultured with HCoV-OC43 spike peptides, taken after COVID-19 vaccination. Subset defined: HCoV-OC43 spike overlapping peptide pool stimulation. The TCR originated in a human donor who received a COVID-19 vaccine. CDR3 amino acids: CAEGNTEAFF. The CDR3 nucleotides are TGTGCCGAGGGGAACACTGAAGCTTTCTTT.